A single sample gave rise to the 13 T cell receptor beta chains below, sequenced in a study of T cells in Graves' hyperthyroidism and ophthalmopathy. TCR beta CDR3 regions were amplified from RNA. A first-round RT-PCR of the TCR CDR3 used the HTBI primer set. MiXCR, applied by TCRdb to the multiplex PCR reads, yields one record per CDR3 protein. This sample has about 640,000 distinct CDR3 sequences, with roughly 15% found just once. The sample was blood. These receptors were taken from a woman in her forties or fifties with Graves' ophthalmopathy.

This clonotype occurred many times. The chain carries TRBV12-3 or TRBV12-4 and TRBJ1-2; unclear D gene. This CDR3 has 12 amino acids. With 3 bases removed from V and 4 bases from J, the gap between germline ends came to 6 bases. Here the CDR3 reads CASSFYRYGYTF. The CDR3 nucleotides read TGTGCCAGCAGTTTTTATCGCTATGGCTACACCTTC.

Ten or more counts support this clonotype. CDR3 amino acids: CASSPSAGNEQFF. CDR3 nucleotide sequence: TGTGCCAGCAGCCCGTCGGCGGGGAATGAGCAGTTCTTC. V and J are TRBV28 and TRBJ2-1, with a tentative D call TRBD2 (6 bases). This CDR3 comprises 13 residues. CDR1 is MDHEN, CDR2 SYDVKM, per germline. With 6 bases removed from V and 7 bases from J, the gap between germline ends came to 13 bases.

The table lists this clonotype with many counts. V and J are TRBV7-2 and TRBJ2-1; a possible D gene is TRBD2 (6 bases). The CDR3 loop spans 13 amino acids. The germline CDR1 and CDR2 sequences are SGHTA and FQGNSA. Deletions cut 5 bases from V and 12 bases from J, with 17 bases between. As DNA, the CDR3 is TGTGCCAGCAGCAGCACTGCGGGAAGGGTGCAGTTCTTC. Encoded protein: CASSSTAGRVQFF.

This clonotype was counted many times. The chain uses TRBV20-1 and TRBJ2-2; D may be TRBD2 (6 bases). Germline V gene data show CDR1 as DFQATT and CDR2 as SNEGSKA (reference sequence). V dropped 0 bases and J dropped 4 bases, with 18 bases sitting between them. The CDR3 has 17 amino acids. The CDR3 here is CSARDPGAGRSTGELFF. For the CDR3, the DNA is TGCAGTGCTAGAGATCCCGGAGCGGGCCGAAGCACCGGGGAGCTGTTTTTT.

This clonotype was seen a handful of times. The chain combines TRBV6-1 with TRBJ2-5; 7 nucleotides match TRBD1. Germline V gene data show CDR1 as MNHNS and CDR2 as SASEGT. The J segment lost 0 bases and the V segment lost 8 bases, leaving 6 bases of the junction unmatched. The CDR3 length is 14 residues. The CDR3 reads CASHGTVYQETQYF. The CDR3 coding sequence is TGTGCCAGCCATGGGACAGTCTACCAAGAGACCCAGTACTTC.

This clonotype was observed many times. This chain connects TRBV7-8 to TRBJ2-7; D is unclear. Germline CDR1 is SGHVS and CDR2 is FQNEAQ. V was trimmed by 1 base and J by 0 bases, leaving 7 bases between them. The CDR3 extends over 14 amino acids. CDR3 sequence (DNA): TGTGCCAGCAGCTTAGACCTGGCCTCCTACGAGCAGTACTTC. Protein product: CASSLDLASYEQYF.

V and J are TRBV4-3 and TRBJ1-1; D unclear. The germline V and J ends were trimmed by 1 base and 5 bases, with 11 bases remaining between them. Germline CDR1 LGHNA, CDR2 YSLEER. The length of the CDR3 is 14 residues. The CDR3: CASSQGSGVTEAFF. The CDR3 nucleotides read TGCGCCAGCAGCCAAGGATCCGGGGTTACTGAAGCTTTCTTT.

J is TRBJ1-1 and V is TRBV5-1, with 8 bases lining up with TRBD1. The length of the CDR3 is 16 residues. The V gene end was trimmed by 5 bases and the J gene end by 7 bases; junction bases not matched to a gene: 16. From germline, CDR1 is SGHRS and CDR2 YFSETQ. CDR3 residues: CASSPTSGGITVEAFF. In nucleotides, the CDR3 is TGCGCCAGCAGTCCGACCTCAGGGGGCATCACGGTTGAAGCTTTCTTT.

The table lists this clonotype with many counts. This chain connects TRBV7-2 to TRBJ2-3; D is tentatively TRBD1 or TRBD2 (5 bases each). The germline gives CDR1 SGHTA, CDR2 FQGNSA. The CDR3 is 13 residues long. V lost 1 base and J lost 6, with 8 bases in between. CDR3 coding DNA: TGTGCCAGCAGCTTAGGACGGGGCGATACGCAGTATTTT. Translated, it gives CASSLGRGDTQYF.

This clonotype has ten or more counts. The rearrangement joins TRBV7-9 to TRBJ1-1; no definite D call. Germline V lookup: CDR1 SEHNR, CDR2 FQNEAQ (reference sequence). The CDR3 covers 11 residues. V lost 6 bases, J lost 6 bases, and 8 bases lay in between. CDR3 loop: CASSSKSEAFF. In DNA form, the CDR3 reads TGTGCCAGCAGTTCAAAATCTGAAGCTTTCTTT. Supplemented by reference TRBV7-9 and TRBJ1-1, the full variable domain reads DTGVSQNPRHKITKRGQNVTFRCDPISEHNRLYWYRQTLGQGPEFLTYFQNEAQLEKSRLLSDRFSAERPKGSFSTLEIQRTEQGDSAMYLCASSSKSEAFFGQGTRLTVV.

This sequence joins TRBV10-3 and TRBJ1-4; D not certain. Germline lookup yields CDR1 ENHRY and CDR2 SYGVKD. The CDR3 totals 12 residues. With 3 bases removed from V and 10 bases from J, the gap between germline ends came to 9 bases. In nucleotides, the CDR3 is TGTGCCATCAGTGAAACGAGCAGAAAACTGTTTTTT. Protein product: CAISETSRKLFF.

This clonotype was detected many times. The CDR3 region has the DNA TGTGCCAGCAGCCCACGGAGGGCCAGGGGGTTCTATGAGACCCAGTACTTC. As protein: CASSPRRARGFYETQYF. The chain combines TRBV7-9 with TRBJ2-5; possibly TRBD1 for D (7 bases). Germline CDR1 and CDR2: SEHNR and FQNEAQ (reference sequence). Trimming pared 5 bases from V and 5 bases from J, leaving 24 bases between. The CDR3 covers 17 residues.

This clonotype has more than one count but fewer than ten. J is TRBJ2-7 and V is TRBV12-3 or TRBV12-4; D is ambiguous. Trimming stripped 3 bases from V and 3 bases from J, with 6 bases between. The CDR3 length is 12 residues. CDR3 sequence (DNA): TGTGCCAGCAGTTTCTTCCTCTACGAGCAGTACTTC. It is translated as CASSFFLYEQYF.